This is a list of T cell receptor beta chains from one sample in a study of T-cell memory formation after mild COVID-19. TCRdb called the 5' RACE reads again in MiXCR, with one record for every CDR3 protein. This repertoire shows some 210,000 distinct CDR3 sequences, about 18% found once; its top ten account for roughly 2.4%. Sequenced input: PBMCs or a T cell subset sorted from them (not recorded which). These receptors were taken from an adult woman who had mild COVID-19 (a few samples of this study predate the infection). Cell type and time point are not known. The CDR3 runs from the conserved cysteine through the conserved F or W. D genes are given only for firm matches. For some rows the clone size is stated as once, few or many, or as a class when expanded; others skip it.

D gene: NA; V gene: TRBV7-9; clone size: few; J gene: TRBJ2-3; CDR3 protein: CASSFSQRTDTQYF; CDR3 DNA: TGTGCCAGCAGCTTCAGTCAGCGCACAGATACGCAGTATTTT
D gene: TRBD2; V gene: TRBV6-2/TRBV6-3; clone size: few; J gene: TRBJ2-1; CDR3 protein: CASRRTGREGLVEQFF; CDR3 DNA: TGTGCCAGCAGGCGGACGGGGCGGGAGGGCCTCGTTGAGCAGTTCTTC
D gene: NA; V gene: TRBV9; clone size: NA; J gene: TRBJ2-1; CDR3 protein: CASSRQLEEQFF; CDR3 DNA: TGTGCCAGCAGCCGCCAGCTGGAAGAGCAGTTCTTC
D gene: NA; V gene: TRBV7-2; clone size: few; J gene: TRBJ2-2; CDR3 protein: CASIGPGNTGELFF; CDR3 DNA: TGTGCCAGCATCGGACCCGGGAACACCGGGGAGCTGTTTTTT
D gene: TRBD1; V gene: TRBV15; clone size: few; J gene: TRBJ2-1; CDR3 protein: CATSRERADRDRREQFF; CDR3 DNA: TGTGCCACCAGCAGGGAAAGAGCAGACAGGGACAGGCGTGAGCAGTTCTTC
D gene: NA; V gene: TRBV20-1; clone size: many; J gene: TRBJ1-2; CDR3 protein: CSALDGWDYGYTF; CDR3 DNA: TGCAGTGCTCTGGACGGGTGGGACTATGGCTACACCTTC
D gene: NA; V gene: TRBV7-2; clone size: many; J gene: TRBJ2-1; CDR3 protein: CASSSGLGIGPRYNEQFF; CDR3 DNA: TGTGCCAGCAGCTCTGGCTTGGGGATCGGGCCTAGGTACAATGAGCAGTTCTTC
D gene: NA; V gene: TRBV19; clone size: NA; J gene: TRBJ2-7; CDR3 protein: CASSRPGVSSEQYF; CDR3 DNA: TGTGCCAGTAGTAGGCCAGGGGTTTCGAGCGAGCAGTACTTC
D gene: NA; V gene: TRBV7-6; clone size: few; J gene: TRBJ2-3; CDR3 protein: CASSFVGDTQYF; CDR3 DNA: TGTGCCAGCAGCTTCGTGGGGGATACGCAGTATTTT
D gene: TRBD2; V gene: TRBV6-2/TRBV6-3; clone size: NA; J gene: TRBJ2-1; CDR3 protein: CASSWGLAGGPRNEQFF; CDR3 DNA: TGTGCCAGCAGTTGGGGACTAGCGGGAGGGCCTAGGAATGAGCAGTTCTTC
D gene: TRBD2; V gene: TRBV12-3/TRBV12-4; clone size: NA; J gene: TRBJ2-1; CDR3 protein: CASSPGGEQFF; CDR3 DNA: TGTGCCAGCAGCCCCGGGGGGGAGCAGTTCTTC
D gene: TRBD2; V gene: TRBV20-1; clone size: few; J gene: TRBJ2-7; CDR3 protein: CSARDALAGGLYEQYF; CDR3 DNA: TGCAGTGCTAGAGATGCTCTAGCGGGGGGGCTCTACGAGCAGTACTTC
D gene: NA; V gene: TRBV24-1; clone size: few; J gene: TRBJ1-1; CDR3 protein: CATSLGGSTEAFF; CDR3 DNA: TGTGCCACCTCGCTCGGGGGGAGCACTGAAGCTTTCTTT
D gene: TRBD2; V gene: TRBV9; clone size: few; J gene: TRBJ2-3; CDR3 protein: CASSVGRGARARTDTQYF; CDR3 DNA: TGTGCCAGCAGCGTAGGGCGGGGGGCCCGGGCTCGGACAGATACGCAGTATTTT
D gene: NA; V gene: TRBV25-1; clone size: few; J gene: TRBJ1-1; CDR3 protein: CASRRTAGNTEAFF; CDR3 DNA: TGTGCCAGCAGAAGGACGGCGGGGAACACTGAAGCTTTCTTT
D gene: NA; V gene: TRBV3-1; clone size: NA; J gene: TRBJ2-2; CDR3 protein: CASARDGGNTGELFF; CDR3 DNA: TGTGCCAGCGCTAGGGACGGCGGGAACACCGGGGAGCTGTTTTTT
D gene: NA; V gene: TRBV5-4; clone size: NA; J gene: TRBJ2-4; CDR3 protein: CASSFIGAAKNIQYF; CDR3 DNA: TGTGCCAGCAGCTTTATTGGGGCAGCCAAAAACATTCAGTACTTC
D gene: TRBD1; V gene: TRBV19; clone size: few; J gene: TRBJ2-5; CDR3 protein: CASSPSRDRGRETQYF; CDR3 DNA: TGTGCCAGTAGTCCGTCCCGGGACAGGGGGAGGGAGACCCAGTACTTC
D gene: NA; V gene: TRBV20-1; clone size: many; J gene: TRBJ2-3; CDR3 protein: CSAQRGGGIGGADTQYF; CDR3 DNA: TGCAGTGCCCAGAGGGGCGGAGGGATCGGTGGGGCAGATACGCAGTATTTT
D gene: NA; V gene: TRBV5-1; clone size: NA; J gene: TRBJ2-1; CDR3 protein: CASSPDPSSYNEQFF; CDR3 DNA: TGCGCCAGCAGCCCGGACCCGAGCTCCTACAATGAGCAGTTCTTC
D gene: NA; V gene: TRBV7-6; clone size: few; J gene: TRBJ2-7; CDR3 protein: CASSLASASNYEQYF; CDR3 DNA: TGTGCCAGCAGCTTAGCTTCGGCAAGTAACTACGAGCAGTACTTC
D gene: TRBD2; V gene: TRBV5-1; clone size: NA; J gene: TRBJ2-1; CDR3 protein: CASSLTGGESAQFF; CDR3 DNA: TGCGCCAGCAGCCTAACCGGGGGGGAGAGTGCGCAGTTCTTC
D gene: TRBD2; V gene: TRBV15; clone size: NA; J gene: TRBJ2-7; CDR3 protein: CATSRVARGAYEQYF; CDR3 DNA: TGTGCCACCAGCAGAGTCGCACGGGGGGCCTACGAGCAGTACTTC
D gene: NA; V gene: TRBV4-1; clone size: many; J gene: TRBJ2-7; CDR3 protein: CASSQYGGGIYEQYF; CDR3 DNA: TGCGCCAGCAGCCAGTACGGGGGCGGGATCTACGAGCAGTACTTC
D gene: TRBD2; V gene: TRBV4-1; clone size: NA; J gene: TRBJ2-3; CDR3 protein: CARRAVLAGGRDTQYF; CDR3 DNA: TGCGCCAGAAGAGCCGTACTAGCGGGGGGACGGGATACGCAGTATTTT
D gene: NA; V gene: TRBV29-1; clone size: few; J gene: TRBJ1-5; CDR3 protein: CSVRAGQGQPQHF; CDR3 DNA: TGCAGCGTCCGGGCTGGGCAGGGACAGCCCCAGCATTTT
D gene: NA; V gene: TRBV5-6; clone size: NA; J gene: TRBJ1-3; CDR3 protein: CASSLRIRAGPSGNTIYF; CDR3 DNA: TGTGCCAGCAGCTTGCGGATACGGGCAGGACCCTCTGGAAACACCATATATTTT
D gene: NA; V gene: TRBV10-3; clone size: few; J gene: TRBJ1-1; CDR3 protein: CAIRANGQPEAFF; CDR3 DNA: TGTGCCATCAGGGCAAATGGACAGCCGGAAGCTTTCTTT